The rows below give T cell receptor beta chains drawn from one sample of a study of blood T cell repertoires in COVID-19. Generated by immunoSEQ multiplex PCR, the TCRdb table keeps only in-frame clones and is missing some. In the table there are approximately 26,000 clones, around 86% of which are singletons. The specimen sequenced was peripheral blood. The origin of the receptors is a human donor in a cohort sampled during active COVID-19. The donor label of this sample is uncertain. CDR3s include the opening cysteine and the closing phenylalanine or tryptophan. The D gene is left open where the match is weak. Clone size is given for some rows only: seen once, a few or many times, or a class if the clone is expanded.

v_call	d_call	j_call	clone_size	cdr3_nt	cdr3_aa
TRBV7-2	TRBD1	TRBJ2-7	-	TGTGCCAGCAGCACCCGGGACAGGTACTCTTACGAGCAGTACTTC	CASSTRDRYSYEQYF
TRBV7-2	TRBD2	TRBJ2-1	-	TGTGCCAGCAGCTTTACTAGCGGGGGGGCCAATGAGCAGTTCTTC	CASSFTSGGANEQFF
TRBV5-1	-	TRBJ2-5	-	TGCGCCAGCAGCAGATCGGGATCTCAAGAGACCCAGTACTTC	CASSRSGSQETQYF
TRBV5-1	TRBD2	TRBJ2-7	-	TGCGCCAGCAGCCCCACGGGGGGGACTAGCGCCTACGAGCAGTACTTC	CASSPTGGTSAYEQYF
TRBV5-1	TRBD1	TRBJ1-2	-	TGCGCCAGCAGCTTGGGACAGGGGTACTATGGCTACACCTTC	CASSLGQGYYGYTF
TRBV27	-	TRBJ2-7	-	TGTGCCAGCAGTTCATTGCGACAGAGCCTATTCTACGAGCAGTACTTC	CASSSLRQSLFYEQYF
TRBV29-1	-	TRBJ1-5	once	TGCAGCGTTGAAACAGGAACGGGTCAGCCCCAGCATTTT	CSVETGTGQPQHF
TRBV5-6	-	TRBJ1-5	medium-sized	TGTGCCAGCAGCTCGACGTGGGGCGCGGGGGGCAATCAGCCCCAGCATTTT	CASSSTWGAGGNQPQHF
TRBV5-1	TRBD1	TRBJ2-7	-	TGCGCCAGCAGCGTAGGACAGGGGGCTTCCTACGAGCAGTACTTC	CASSVGQGASYEQYF
TRBV21-1	-	TRBJ1-5	-	TGTGCCAGTGGCCTCACGCAATTATCTCAGCCCCAGCATTTT	CASGLTQLSQPQHF
TRBV6-2/TRBV6-3	-	TRBJ2-5	-	TGTGCCAGCAGTTACGTACGGGAGACCCAGTACTTC	CASSYVRETQYF
TRBV6-5	-	TRBJ1-4	-	TGTGCCAGCAGTTCAGGCCGGTCGAATGAAAAACTGTTTTTT	CASSSGRSNEKLFF
TRBV4-2	-	TRBJ1-4	-	TGTGCCAGCAGCCAAGGCCAGGGGAGTGAAAAACTGTTTTTT	CASSQGQGSEKLFF
TRBV15	TRBD1	TRBJ2-1	-	TGTGCCACCAGCATCATCGGGACAGGGGGTGGGCAGTTCTTC	CATSIIGTGGGQFF
TRBV11-2	-	TRBJ2-4	-	TGTGCCAGCAGCTCGCGGGGGCCTAAAAACATTCAGTACTTC	CASSSRGPKNIQYF
TRBV6-1	-	TRBJ2-1	-	TGTGCCAGCAGTGGGACTCGACAGGTAGGCTACAATGAGCAGTTCTTC	CASSGTRQVGYNEQFF
TRBV19	-	TRBJ2-4	-	TGTGCCAGTAGATTCTCAGGGCCCAAAAACATTCAGTACTTC	CASRFSGPKNIQYF
TRBV9	-	TRBJ1-2	-	TGTGCCAGCAGCCCCTGGGGAGAGGGATATGGCTACACCTTC	CASSPWGEGYGYTF
TRBV24-1	TRBD2	TRBJ2-7	once	TGTGCCACGGCCCCGAGGGCGGGGGGGGCTCTTTCCTACGAGCAGTACTTC	CATAPRAGGALSYEQYF
TRBV2	TRBD1	TRBJ2-6	-	TGTGCCAGCAGTATCCTAACGACAGGGGGCGCAAGGTTTGGGGCCAACGTCCTGACTTTC	CASSILTTGGARFGANVLTF
TRBV6-6	-	TRBJ2-5	-	TGTGCCAGCAGTTACTGGGAGCGGCGGCAAGAGACCCAGTACTTC	CASSYWERRQETQYF
TRBV2	-	TRBJ2-3	-	TGTGCCAGCAGTGAAAACAGTGGAAGGACAGATACGCAGTATTTT	CASSENSGRTDTQYF
TRBV6-6	-	TRBJ2-1	-	TGTGCCAGCACCGTGTTGGGGGGTTTCAATGAGCAGTTCTTC	CASTVLGGFNEQFF
TRBV27	-	TRBJ2-7	few	TGTGCCAGCAGTTCATACGGGACGGGAGCCTACGAGCAGTACTTC	CASSSYGTGAYEQYF
TRBV4-1	-	TRBJ2-5	few	TGCGCCAGCAGCCAGAACCCGAGGGAGACCCAGTACTTC	CASSQNPRETQYF
TRBV9	TRBD1	TRBJ2-2	-	TGTGCCAGCAGCGTAGGGGGACAGGGGTCCACCGGGGAGCTGTTTTTT	CASSVGGQGSTGELFF
TRBV27	TRBD1	TRBJ1-6	-	TGTGCCAGCAGTTTCGGCAGGGGGAGTAATTCACCCCTCCACTTT	CASSFGRGSNSPLHF
TRBV2	-	TRBJ1-5	once	TGTGCCAGCAGCGGTAATCAGCCCCAGCATTTT	CASSGNQPQHF
TRBV19	-	TRBJ2-5	few	TGTGCCAGTAGTCCACCCGGCTTAGCGGCGAAGGAGACCCAGTACTTC	CASSPPGLAAKETQYF
TRBV19	-	TRBJ2-5	-	TGTGCCAGTAGGCCGGGTGGCAGTCAAGAGACCCAGTACTTC	CASRPGGSQETQYF
TRBV7-9	-	TRBJ1-4	-	TGTGCCAGCAGCCGGACAGAAAAACTGTTTTTT	CASSRTEKLFF
TRBV6-2/TRBV6-3	-	TRBJ2-5	-	TGTGCCAGCAGTCAGGCGTTCCAAGAGACCCAGTACTTC	CASSQAFQETQYF
TRBV6-1	TRBD1	TRBJ2-7	-	TGTGCCAGCAGTGAGACAGGGCGGGAGCAGTACTTC	CASSETGREQYF
TRBV18	-	TRBJ1-1	-	TGTGCCAGCTCACCACGGGGAGGAGACACTGAAGCTTTCTTT	CASSPRGGDTEAFF
TRBV18	-	TRBJ1-3	few	TGTGCCAGCTCGGACAGCTCTGGAAACACCATATATTTT	CASSDSSGNTIYF
TRBV27	-	TRBJ1-4	-	TGTGCCAGCAGACAGGAGAATTTAAGTGAAAAACTGTTTTTT	CASRQENLSEKLFF
TRBV6-6	-	TRBJ2-5	-	TGTGCCACCCTCCAGCCCGGGAGTCAAGAGACCCAGTACTTC	CATLQPGSQETQYF
TRBV3-1/TRBV3-2	TRBD1	TRBJ2-3	-	TGTGCCAGCAGCCCCGGGACAGGGGTCACAGATACGCAGTATTTT	CASSPGTGVTDTQYF
TRBV6-1	-	TRBJ2-3	once	TGTGCCAGCAGTGAACCGGTAGCTAGCACAGATACGCAGTATTTT	CASSEPVASTDTQYF
TRBV27	TRBD2	TRBJ2-1	-	TGTGCCAGCAGTAACGGGGGGGACTACAATGAGCAGTTCTTC	CASSNGGDYNEQFF
TRBV7-2	-	TRBJ1-3	-	TGTGCCAGCAGCTGGCGGGGGGACACCATATATTTT	CASSWRGDTIYF
TRBV10-3	-	TRBJ2-7	-	TGTGCCATCAGTGACATCTCCTACGAGCAGTACTTC	CAISDISYEQYF
TRBV5-1	TRBD1	TRBJ1-2	-	TGCGCCAGCAGCCAGGACAGGGGGGACGGCTACACCTTC	CASSQDRGDGYTF
TRBV10-2	TRBD2	TRBJ2-5	-	TGCGCCAGCAGTGAGGGACTAGCGGGGGGCGGGTACTTC	CASSEGLAGGGYF
TRBV28	-	TRBJ1-1	-	TGTGCCAGCAGTATCCAGGGCGGCACTGAAGCTTTCTTT	CASSIQGGTEAFF